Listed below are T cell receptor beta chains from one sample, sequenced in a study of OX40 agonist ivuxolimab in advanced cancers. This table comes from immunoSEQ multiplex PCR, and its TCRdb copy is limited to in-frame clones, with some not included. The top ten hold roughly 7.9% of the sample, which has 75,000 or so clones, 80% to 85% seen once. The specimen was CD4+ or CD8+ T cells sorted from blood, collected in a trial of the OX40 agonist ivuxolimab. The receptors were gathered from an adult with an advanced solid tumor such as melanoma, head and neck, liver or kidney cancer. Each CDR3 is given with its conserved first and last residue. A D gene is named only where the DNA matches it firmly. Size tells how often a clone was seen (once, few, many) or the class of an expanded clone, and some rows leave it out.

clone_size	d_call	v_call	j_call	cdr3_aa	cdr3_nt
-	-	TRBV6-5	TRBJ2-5	CASSYNPQGQETQYF	TGTGCCAGCAGTTACAACCCACAGGGACAAGAGACCCAGTACTTC
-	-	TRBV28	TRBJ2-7	CASSQTSEQYF	TGTGCCAGCAGTCAGACATCTGAGCAGTACTTC
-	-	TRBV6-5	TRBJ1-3	CASSYSTPGPGNTIYF	TGTGCCAGCAGTTACTCGACCCCAGGGCCCGGAAACACCATATATTTT
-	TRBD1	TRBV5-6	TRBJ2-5	CASSQIWTGEETQYF	TGTGCCAGCAGCCAAATTTGGACAGGGGAAGAGACCCAGTACTTC
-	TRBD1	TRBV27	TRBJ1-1	CASSRTGGGGRGTEAFF	TGTGCCAGCTCCCGAACAGGGGGCGGAGGGCGAGGCACTGAAGCTTTCTTT
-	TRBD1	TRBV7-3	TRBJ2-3	CASSEYPQGASTDTQYF	TGTGCCAGCAGCGAATACCCGCAGGGGGCCAGCACAGATACGCAGTATTTT
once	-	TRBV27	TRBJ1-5	CASSLAVVSNQPQHF	TGTGCCAGCAGTTTAGCCGTGGTGAGCAATCAGCCCCAGCATTTT
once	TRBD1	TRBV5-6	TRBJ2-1	CASSLTGGEQFF	TGTGCCAGCAGCTTAACAGGGGGTGAGCAGTTCTTC
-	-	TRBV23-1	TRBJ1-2	CASSQSSGGANYGYTF	TGCGCCAGCAGTCAATCGTCGGGGGGCGCAAACTATGGCTACACCTTC
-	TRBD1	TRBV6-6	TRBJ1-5	CASSYLRGLNQPQHF	TGTGCCAGCAGTTACCTAAGGGGGCTCAATCAGCCCCAGCATTTT
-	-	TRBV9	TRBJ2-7	CASSASDSSYEQYF	TGTGCCAGCAGCGCCTCCGACAGCTCCTACGAGCAGTACTTC
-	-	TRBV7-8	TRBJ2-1	CASSLDRNNEQFF	TGTGCCAGCAGCTTAGATAGGAACAATGAGCAGTTCTTC
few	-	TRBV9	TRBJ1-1	CASSAFQKNTEAFF	TGTGCCAGCAGCGCCTTTCAGAAAAACACTGAAGCTTTCTTT
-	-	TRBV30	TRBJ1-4	CAWSPRGINEKLFF	TGTGCCTGGTCTCCGAGGGGAATTAATGAAAAACTGTTTTTT
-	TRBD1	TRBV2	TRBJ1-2	CASSFGTAYGYTF	TGTGCCAGCAGTTTCGGGACAGCCTATGGCTACACCTTC
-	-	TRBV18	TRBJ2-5	CASSQGYQETQYF	TGTGCCAGCTCACAGGGATACCAAGAGACCCAGTACTTC
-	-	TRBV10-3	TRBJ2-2	CAISENFRGAGELFF	TGTGCCATCAGTGAGAACTTCAGAGGGGCCGGGGAGCTGTTTTTT
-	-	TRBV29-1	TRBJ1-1	CSVLGQNTEAFF	TGCAGCGTCCTCGGACAGAACACTGAAGCTTTCTTT
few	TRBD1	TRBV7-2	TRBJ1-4	CASSPRRTGGTEKLFF	TGTGCCAGCAGCCCCCGCCGGACAGGGGGCACTGAAAAACTGTTTTTT
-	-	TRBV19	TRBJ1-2	CASSIGGAAWDYGYTF	TGTGCCAGTAGTATAGGGGGGGCAGCCTGGGACTATGGCTACACCTTC
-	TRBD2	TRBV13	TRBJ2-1	CASSLFSGRTPSYNEQFF	TGTGCCAGCAGCTTATTTAGCGGGAGGACCCCCTCCTACAATGAGCAGTTCTTC
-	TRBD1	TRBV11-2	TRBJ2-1	CASSLGTGPYNEQFF	TGTGCCAGCAGCTTAGGGACAGGACCCTACAATGAGCAGTTCTTC
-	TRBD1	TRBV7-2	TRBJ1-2	CASSLSYSGQGTF	TGTGCCAGCAGCTTGTCTTATTCGGGACAGGGTACCTTC
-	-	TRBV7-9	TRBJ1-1	CASSWTVNTEAFF	TGTGCCAGCAGCTGGACAGTGAACACTGAAGCTTTCTTT
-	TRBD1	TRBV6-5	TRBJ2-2	CASRGQGATGELFF	TGTGCCAGCCGGGGACAGGGGGCGACCGGGGAGCTGTTTTTT
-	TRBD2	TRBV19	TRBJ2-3	CASNGIGSGRGTDTQYF	TGTGCCAGTAATGGTATCGGCAGCGGGAGGGGTACAGATACGCAGTATTTT
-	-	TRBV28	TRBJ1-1	CASSLAGGRTLNTEAFF	TGTGCCAGCAGCTTGGCCGGGGGGCGGACCTTGAACACTGAAGCTTTCTTT
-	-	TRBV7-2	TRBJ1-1	CASSLQGNLNTEAFF	TGTGCCAGCAGCTTGCAGGGGAATCTGAACACTGAAGCTTTCTTT
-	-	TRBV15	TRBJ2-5	CATSRQGGFRETQYF	TGTGCCACCAGCAGACAGGGGGGGTTTCGCGAGACCCAGTACTTC
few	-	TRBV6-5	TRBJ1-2	CASSYSRGYTF	TGTGCCAGCAGTTACTCCCGAGGCTACACCTTC
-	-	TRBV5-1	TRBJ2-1	CASSLALEQFF	TGCGCCAGCAGCTTGGCTCTAGAGCAGTTCTTC
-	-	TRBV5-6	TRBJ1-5	CASSLGRHLPQHF	TGTGCCAGCAGCTTGGGACGGCACCTGCCCCAGCATTTT
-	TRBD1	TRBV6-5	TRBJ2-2	CAVRRQGATGELFF	TGTGCCGTCCGTAGACAGGGGGCCACCGGGGAGCTGTTTTTT
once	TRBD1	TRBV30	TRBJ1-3	CAWTQDRGDTIYF	TGTGCCTGGACCCAGGACAGGGGGGACACCATATATTTT
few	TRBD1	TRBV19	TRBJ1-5	CASSITGGISNQPQHF	TGTGCCAGTAGTATAACAGGGGGTATAAGCAATCAGCCCCAGCATTTT
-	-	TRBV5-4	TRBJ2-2	CASSVDRNTGELFF	TGTGCCAGCAGCGTGGACAGGAACACCGGGGAGCTGTTTTTT
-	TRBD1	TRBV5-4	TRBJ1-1	CASSLGKGTGTEAFF	TGTGCCAGCAGCTTGGGGAAGGGGACAGGCACTGAAGCTTTCTTT
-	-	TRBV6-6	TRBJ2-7	CASTHGDTLYEQYF	TGTGCCAGCACTCACGGAGACACTCTCTACGAGCAGTACTTC
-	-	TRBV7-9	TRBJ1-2	CASSTAGAHRGYTF	TGTGCCAGCAGCACAGCGGGGGCCCATCGAGGCTACACCTTC
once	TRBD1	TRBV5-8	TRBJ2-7	CASSSRDRAIYEQYF	TGTGCCAGCAGCTCCCGGGACAGGGCCATCTACGAGCAGTACTTC
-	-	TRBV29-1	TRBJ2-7	CSVAPGPNEQYF	TGCAGCGTCGCCCCGGGGCCGAACGAGCAGTACTTC
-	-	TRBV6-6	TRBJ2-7	CASSGRSYEQYF	TGTGCCAGCAGTGGACGGAGCTACGAGCAGTACTTC
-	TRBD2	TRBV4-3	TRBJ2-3	CASSQDGLAGGTDTQYF	TGCGCCAGCAGCCAAGATGGGCTAGCGGGAGGCACAGATACGCAGTATTTT
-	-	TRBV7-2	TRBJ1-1	CASSLQGTGTEAFF	TGTGCCAGCAGCTTACAGGGTACGGGCACTGAAGCTTTCTTT
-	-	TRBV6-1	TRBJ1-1	CASSRRSGAYEAFF	TGTGCCAGCAGTCGAAGATCGGGGGCCTATGAAGCTTTCTTT
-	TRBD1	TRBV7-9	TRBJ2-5	CASSKGQGVGETQYF	TGTGCCAGCAGCAAGGGACAGGGGGTAGGGGAGACCCAGTACTTC
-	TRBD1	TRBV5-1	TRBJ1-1	CASSPWTGVNTEAFF	TGCGCCAGCAGCCCGTGGACAGGGGTGAACACTGAAGCTTTCTTT
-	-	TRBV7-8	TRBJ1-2	CASSAGTTYGYTF	TGTGCCAGCTCCGCCGGGACCACTTATGGCTACACCTTC
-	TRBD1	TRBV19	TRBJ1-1	CASMAFISGTGGKDTEAFF	TGTGCCAGTATGGCCTTCATATCCGGGACAGGGGGCAAGGACACTGAAGCTTTCTTT
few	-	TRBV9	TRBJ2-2	CASSPRTTNTGELFF	TGTGCCAGCAGCCCCCGGACGACGAACACCGGGGAGCTGTTTTTT
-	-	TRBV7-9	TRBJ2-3	CASSIPGVDTQYF	TGTGCCAGCAGCATACCAGGGGTAGATACGCAGTATTTT
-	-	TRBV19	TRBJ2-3	CASTKGEAYSTDTQYF	TGTGCCAGTACCAAGGGGGAGGCTTATAGCACAGATACGCAGTATTTT
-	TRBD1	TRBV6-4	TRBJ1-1	CASSRVPGQGEAFF	TGTGCCAGCAGCCGCGTCCCGGGACAGGGCGAAGCTTTCTTT
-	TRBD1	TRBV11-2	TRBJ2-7	CASSVDRESYEQYF	TGTGCCAGCAGCGTCGACAGGGAGAGCTACGAGCAGTACTTC
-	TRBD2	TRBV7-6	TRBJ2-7	CASSLSRGTSGTEQYF	TGTGCCAGCAGCTTGTCTCGGGGGACTAGCGGGACCGAGCAGTACTTC
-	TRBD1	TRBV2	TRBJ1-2	CASSLEIGQAGYTF	TGTGCCAGCAGCCTAGAAATCGGACAGGCTGGCTACACCTTC
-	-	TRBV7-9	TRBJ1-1	CASSLELGGTEAFF	TGTGCCAGCAGCTTAGAACTGGGAGGGACTGAAGCTTTCTTT
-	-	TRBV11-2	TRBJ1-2	CASSIGLNRAGYTF	TGTGCCAGCAGCATAGGACTTAACAGGGCTGGCTACACCTTC
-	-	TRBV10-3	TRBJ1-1	CAISRNGNTEAFF	TGTGCCATCAGTCGGAATGGGAACACTGAAGCTTTCTTT
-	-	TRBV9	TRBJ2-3	CASSVGPGQGIIPTNTQYF	TGTGCCAGCAGCGTAGGACCGGGACAAGGTATCATCCCGACAAATACGCAGTATTTT